Listed here is a single T cell receptor (beta chain). What it recognizes is unknown. The CDR3 sequence is 16 residues long. V shed 3 bases and J 5 bases; nucleotides not matched to a gene: 11. Germline V gene data show CDR1 as SGHRS and CDR2 as YFSETQ. This entry comes from a study of cytomegalovirus exposure and HLA in healthy donors. Broader study findings: While the bulk of TCR sequences proved rare, some public TCRs turned up in many donors. In a later analysis, at a false discovery rate of 0.05, roughly 17,000 TCR beta sequences matched HLA alleles. Donors belonging to an Asian-associated ancestry cluster reportedly showed fewer N-insertions in productive TCRs than the approximately 670-donor mean, according to what a later analysis found.

The PCR had 60 Vbeta and 13 Jbeta primers. Libraries were prepared by immunoSEQ multiplex PCR; TCRdb keeps only in-frame clonotypes and omits some of them. The top ten hold 5.5% to 7% of the sample, which has around 130,000 clones, roughly 74% seen once. The receptor was isolated from a man aged 35 to 55 in good health and CMV-seropositive. Sequenced: PBMCs. This chain joins TRBV5-1 and TRBJ2-5; 9 nucleotides agree with TRBD1. CDR3 sequence reads: CASSYPSRDRDETQYF. The CDR3 DNA reads as TGCGCCAGCAGCTACCCTTCTCGGGACAGGGACGAGACCCAGTACTTC.